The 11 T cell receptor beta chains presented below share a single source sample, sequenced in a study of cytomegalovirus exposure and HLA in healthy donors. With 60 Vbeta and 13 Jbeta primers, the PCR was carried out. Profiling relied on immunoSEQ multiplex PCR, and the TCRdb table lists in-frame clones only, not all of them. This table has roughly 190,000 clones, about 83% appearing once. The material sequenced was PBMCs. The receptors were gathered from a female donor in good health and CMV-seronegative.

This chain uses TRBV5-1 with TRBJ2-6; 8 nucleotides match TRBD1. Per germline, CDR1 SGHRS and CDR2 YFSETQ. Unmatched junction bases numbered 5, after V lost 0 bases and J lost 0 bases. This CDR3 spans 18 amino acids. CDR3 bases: TGCGCCAGCAGCTTGGACGGGACAGGCCTCTCTGGGGCCAACGTCCTGACTTTC. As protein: CASSLDGTGLSGANVLTF.

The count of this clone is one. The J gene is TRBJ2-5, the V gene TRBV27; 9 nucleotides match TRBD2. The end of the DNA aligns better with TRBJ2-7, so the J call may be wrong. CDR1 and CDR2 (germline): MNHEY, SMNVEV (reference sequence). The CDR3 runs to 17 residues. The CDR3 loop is CASSLLTSGGSSYEQYF. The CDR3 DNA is TGTGCCAGCAGTTTATTAACGAGCGGGGGGAGCTCCTACGAGCAGTACTTC.

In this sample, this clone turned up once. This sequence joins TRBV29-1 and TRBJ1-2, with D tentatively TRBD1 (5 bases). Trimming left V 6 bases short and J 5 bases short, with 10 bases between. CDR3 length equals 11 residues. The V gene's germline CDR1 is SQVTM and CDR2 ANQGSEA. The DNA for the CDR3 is TGCAGCGTCTGGCAGGGATATGGCTACACCTTC. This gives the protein CSVWQGYGYTF.

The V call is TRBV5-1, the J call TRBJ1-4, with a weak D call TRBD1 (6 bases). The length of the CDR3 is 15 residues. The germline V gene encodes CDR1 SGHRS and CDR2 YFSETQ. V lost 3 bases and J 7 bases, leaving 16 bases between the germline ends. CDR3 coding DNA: TGCGCCAGCAGCTCAGGCAGGGGAGAGAGTGAAAAACTGTTTTTT. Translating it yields CASSSGRGESEKLFF. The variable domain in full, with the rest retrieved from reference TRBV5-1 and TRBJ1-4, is KAGVTQTPRYLIKTRGQQVTLSCSPISGHRSVSWYQQTPGQGLQFLFEYFSETQRNKGNFPGRFSGRQFSNSRSEMNVSTLELGDSALYLCASSSGRGESEKLFFGSGTQLSVL.

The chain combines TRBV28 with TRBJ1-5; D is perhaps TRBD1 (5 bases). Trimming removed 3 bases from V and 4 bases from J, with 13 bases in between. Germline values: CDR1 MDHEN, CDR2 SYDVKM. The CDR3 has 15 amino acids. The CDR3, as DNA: TGTGCCAGCAGTTTTTTGGGGGGAGGGAATCAGCCCCAGCATTTT. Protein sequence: CASSFLGGGNQPQHF.

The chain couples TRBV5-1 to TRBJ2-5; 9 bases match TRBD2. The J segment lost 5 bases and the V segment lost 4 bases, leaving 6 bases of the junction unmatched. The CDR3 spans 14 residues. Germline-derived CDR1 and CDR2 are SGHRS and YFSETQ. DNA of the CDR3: TGCGCCAGCAGCGAAATAGCGGGAGTGGAGACCCAGTACTTC. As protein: CASSEIAGVETQYF.

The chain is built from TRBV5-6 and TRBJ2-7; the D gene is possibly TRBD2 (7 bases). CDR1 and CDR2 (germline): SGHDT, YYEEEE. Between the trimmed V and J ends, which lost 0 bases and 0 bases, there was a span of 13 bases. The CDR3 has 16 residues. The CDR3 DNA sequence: TGTGCCAGCAGCTTGGGAGGTGGGGGGGCCTCCTACGAGCAGTACTTC. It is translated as CASSLGGGGASYEQYF.

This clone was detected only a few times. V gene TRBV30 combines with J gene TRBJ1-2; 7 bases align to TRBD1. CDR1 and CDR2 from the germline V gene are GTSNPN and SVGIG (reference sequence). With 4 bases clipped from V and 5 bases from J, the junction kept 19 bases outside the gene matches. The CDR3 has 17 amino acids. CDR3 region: CAWTVLGGGTALYGYTF. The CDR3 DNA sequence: TGTGCCTGGACCGTACTGGGGGGCGGGACAGCTCTTTATGGCTACACCTTC.

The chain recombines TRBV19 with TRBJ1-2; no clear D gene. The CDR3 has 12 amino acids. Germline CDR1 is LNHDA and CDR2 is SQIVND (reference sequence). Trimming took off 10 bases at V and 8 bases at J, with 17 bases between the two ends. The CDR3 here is CATAETYFGYTF. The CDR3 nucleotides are TGTGCCACCGCCGAGACATATTTCGGCTACACCTTC.

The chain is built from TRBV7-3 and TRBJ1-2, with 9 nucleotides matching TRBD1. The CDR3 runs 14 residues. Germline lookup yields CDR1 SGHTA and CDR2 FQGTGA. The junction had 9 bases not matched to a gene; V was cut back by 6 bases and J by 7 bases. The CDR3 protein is CASSPHRGQGGYTF. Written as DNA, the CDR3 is TGTGCCAGCAGTCCCCACAGGGGGCAAGGTGGCTACACCTTC.

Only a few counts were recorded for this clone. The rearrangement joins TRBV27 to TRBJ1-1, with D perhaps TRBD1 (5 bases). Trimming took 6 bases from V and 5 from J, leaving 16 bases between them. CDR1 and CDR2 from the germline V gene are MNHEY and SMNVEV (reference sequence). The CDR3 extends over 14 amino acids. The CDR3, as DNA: TGTGCCAGCAGCTTAGGGGAGGGCCGGACTGAAGCTTTCTTT. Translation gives CASSLGEGRTEAFF.